Sequencing of this TCR beta chain was carried out in a study of blood T cell repertoires in COVID-19. The CDR3 runs to 14 residues. Trimming took 10 bases from V and 5 from J, leaving 20 bases between them. CDR1 is SNHLY, CDR2 FYNNEI, per germline. Per the study methods: It was from reference gene primer amplification that nucleated cell counts were estimated. Assay used: immunoSEQ multiplex PCR; TCRdb lists only in-frame clones, some missing. V and J calls and clone size are copied from that table; D and trimming were computed from the DNA. This table holds around 160,000 clones, more than 75% found once.

This rearrangement joins TRBV2 to TRBJ1-1, with TRBD1 as a possible D gene (5 bases). The source is a man in his fifties or sixties with active or convalescent COVID-19. The sequenced material came from peripheral blood. DNA of the CDR3: TGTGCCACCCAATCACTGGGGGGGGATACTGAAGCTTTCTTT. This sequence encodes CATQSLGGDTEAFF.